The rows below give T cell receptor beta chains drawn from one sample of a study of T cell changes during pregnancy in multiple sclerosis. Here immunoSEQ multiplex PCR was the method, and the copy in TCRdb shows in-frame clones only, minus some. The sample records about 57,000 clones, 90% being singletons. Sequences were derived from peripheral blood, sampled in the first trimester of pregnancy. The receptors derive from a female donor in good health, enrolled as a control in a pregnancy study. Both conserved end residues are part of each CDR3. The D gene is left open where the match is weak. Not every row has a clone size; where given, it reads once, few, many or a size class.

D gene | clone size | J gene | V gene | CDR3 protein | CDR3 DNA
TRBD1 | NA | TRBJ1-2 | TRBV7-9 | CASSSQDRGRSRGYTF | TGTGCCAGCAGCTCCCAGGACAGGGGACGATCACGTGGCTACACCTTC
TRBD2 | NA | TRBJ2-7 | TRBV19 | CASSMSGGLYEQYF | TGTGCCAGTAGTATGTCGGGGGGACTATACGAGCAGTACTTC
TRBD1 | NA | TRBJ2-5 | TRBV5-1 | CASSSPRTGQETQYF | TGCGCCAGCAGCTCCCCTAGGACAGGCCAAGAGACCCAGTACTTC
NA | NA | TRBJ2-1 | TRBV19 | CASSPRAHNEQFF | TGTGCCAGTAGTCCCAGGGCCCACAATGAGCAGTTCTTC
NA | few | TRBJ1-1 | TRBV10-3 | CAISESGRRRNTEAFF | TGTGCCATCAGTGAGTCTGGGAGACGACGGAACACTGAAGCTTTCTTT
NA | NA | TRBJ2-7 | TRBV7-9 | CASSLGGREQYF | TGTGCCAGCAGCTTGGGGGGGCGGGAGCAGTACTTC
TRBD2 | NA | TRBJ2-7 | TRBV2 | CASSDLTSIHEQYF | TGTGCCAGCAGTGATTTGACTAGCATCCACGAGCAGTACTTC
NA | NA | TRBJ1-4 | TRBV30 | CAWSQAATNEKLFF | TGTGCCTGGAGTCAGGCAGCAACTAATGAAAAACTGTTTTTT
NA | NA | TRBJ1-5 | TRBV6-5 | CASRHTGERSQPQHF | TGTGCCAGCAGACACACAGGTGAGAGGAGTCAGCCCCAGCATTTT
NA | NA | TRBJ1-3 | TRBV10-3 | CAISDGTTGNTIYF | TGTGCCATCAGTGATGGGACAACTGGAAACACCATATATTTT
NA | NA | TRBJ1-6 | TRBV9 | CASSVVGQDSPLHF | TGTGCCAGCAGCGTAGTGGGCCAGGATTCACCCCTCCACTTT
NA | NA | TRBJ2-1 | TRBV6-1 | CASDRPLSYNEQFF | TGTGCCAGCGACAGGCCACTTTCCTACAATGAGCAGTTCTTC
TRBD1 | NA | TRBJ1-3 | TRBV29-1 | CSVATGVENTIYF | TGCAGCGTCGCAACAGGGGTAGAAAACACCATATATTTT
TRBD1 | NA | TRBJ1-4 | TRBV18 | CASLSGQGGEKLFF | TGTGCCAGTTTATCTGGACAGGGTGGTGAAAAACTGTTTTTT
NA | NA | TRBJ1-1 | TRBV5-8 | CASSPRRRNTEAFF | TGTGCCAGCAGCCCCAGACGGAGAAACACTGAAGCTTTCTTT
NA | NA | TRBJ1-1 | TRBV7-9 | CASGHGNTEAFF | TGTGCCAGCGGGCACGGGAACACTGAAGCTTTCTTT
NA | NA | TRBJ2-7 | TRBV11-2 | CASSPRTYREAYEQYF | TGTGCCAGCAGCCCCCGAACATACAGGGAAGCCTACGAGCAGTACTTC
TRBD1 | NA | TRBJ2-6 | TRBV28 | CASRLRGLGANVLTF | TGTGCCAGCAGACTCAGGGGGCTTGGGGCCAACGTCCTGACTTTC
TRBD2 | once | TRBJ2-1 | TRBV5-1 | CASSTGGSGYNEQFF | TGCGCCAGCAGCACCGGCGGGAGCGGCTACAATGAGCAGTTCTTC
TRBD1 | once | TRBJ1-4 | TRBV4-1 | CASSLPARTGREGKLFF | TGCGCCAGCAGCCTTCCCGCCCGGACAGGACGTGAAGGAAAACTGTTTTTT
TRBD1 | NA | TRBJ2-7 | TRBV5-5 | CASSLGGDRAYEQYF | TGTGCCAGCAGCTTGGGGGGGGACAGGGCCTACGAGCAGTACTTC
NA | NA | TRBJ1-3 | TRBV2 | CASSLQGSGNTIYF | TGTGCCAGCAGTTTGCAGGGATCTGGAAACACCATATATTTT
NA | NA | TRBJ1-1 | TRBV7-8 | CASSLDIQGSVKTFF | TGTGCCAGCAGCTTAGACATACAGGGTTCTGTCAAGACTTTCTTT